Following are 8 T cell receptor beta chains from one sample sequenced in a study of cytomegalovirus exposure and HLA in healthy donors. The study ran its PCR with 60 Vbeta and 13 Jbeta primers. The table came from immunoSEQ multiplex PCR; TCRdb's copy has only in-frame clones and leaves some out. Of 120,000 or so clones listed, 8.5% to 9% are singletons. The sequencing input was PBMCs. The source of these receptors is a middle-aged woman in good health and CMV-seropositive.

The table lists this clone with a few counts. The V call is TRBV5-1, the J call TRBJ1-4; 7 bases map to TRBD1. CDR1 and CDR2 from the germline V gene are SGHRS and YFSETQ. The ends lost 0 bases at V and 0 bases at J; junction bases unmatched: 2. CDR3 length equals 16 residues. The CDR3 is CASSLEGAATNEKLFF. CDR3 nucleotide sequence: TGCGCCAGCAGCTTGGAGGGGGCAGCAACTAATGAAAAACTGTTTTTT. Together with reference TRBV5-1 and TRBJ1-4, the CDR3 gives the full variable domain: KAGVTQTPRYLIKTRGQQVTLSCSPISGHRSVSWYQQTPGQGLQFLFEYFSETQRNKGNFPGRFSGRQFSNSRSEMNVSTLELGDSALYLCASSLEGAATNEKLFFGSGTQLSVL.

V is TRBV7-9 and J is TRBJ2-7; 7 bases align to TRBD1. Germline V CDR1 and CDR2: SEHNR, FQNEAQ (reference sequence). After removal of 6 bases from V and 1 base from J, the junction contained 3 bases not matched to a gene. This CDR3 spans 13 amino acids. The CDR3 sequence: CASRGTVSYEQYF. For the CDR3, the DNA is TGTGCCAGCAGAGGGACAGTTTCCTACGAGCAGTACTTC. Full variable domain (remainder filled in from reference TRBV7-9 and TRBJ2-7): DTGVSQNPRHKITKRGQNVTFRCDPISEHNRLYWYRQTLGQGPEFLTYFQNEAQLEKSRLLSDRFSAERPKGSFSTLEIQRTEQGDSAMYLCASRGTVSYEQYFGPGTRLTVT.

The chain is built from TRBV2 and TRBJ2-7, with no clear D. The CDR3 consists of 14 residues. CDR1 and CDR2 from the germline V gene are SNHLY and FYNNEI. V lost 4 bases to trimming and J lost 5 bases, with 15 bases between them. The CDR3 DNA follows: TGTGCCAGCAGTGCCCCGAGAAGAAGTGACGAGCAGTACTTC. It yields the protein CASSAPRRSDEQYF.

This clone was found a few times. The genes are TRBV2 and TRBJ1-1; D remains ambiguous. The CDR3 length is 13 residues. V lost 1 base and J lost 3, with 6 bases in between. Germline V gene sequence: CDR1 SNHLY, CDR2 FYNNEI. CDR3 coding DNA: TGTGCCAGCAGTGAAGGGGCCTACACTGAAGCTTTCTTT. It encodes CASSEGAYTEAFF.

This clone has just a few counts. The rearrangement joins TRBV2 to TRBJ1-5, with 9 nucleotides matching TRBD1. V dropped 7 bases and J dropped 2; count of bases not matched to a gene: 3. Germline V gene data show CDR1 as SNHLY and CDR2 as FYNNEI. This CDR3 spans 14 amino acids. CDR3 region: CASTWDRGNQPQHF. The CDR3, as DNA: TGTGCCAGCACGTGGGACAGGGGCAATCAGCCCCAGCATTTT.

V gene TRBV11-2 combines with J gene TRBJ1-1, with 9 bases identical to TRBD1. V was clipped by 4 bases and J by 5 bases; unmatched bases: 5. The CDR3 has 14 amino acids. The germline CDR1 and CDR2 sequences are SGHAT and FQNNGV. For the CDR3, the DNA is TGTGCCAGCAGCTACACAGGGGGCTTAACTGAAGCTTTCTTT. Translating it yields CASSYTGGLTEAFF.

The V and J genes are TRBV19 and TRBJ2-5; no clear D. V lost 7 bases to trimming and J lost 1 base, with 10 bases between them. The germline V gene has CDR1 LNHDA and CDR2 SQIVND (reference sequence). The CDR3 runs to 13 residues. The CDR3 region has the DNA TGTGCCAGTAATGCAGGTCCCCAAGAGACCCAGTACTTC. Its protein product is CASNAGPQETQYF.

This clone showed up just a few times. The chain is built from TRBV5-6 and TRBJ2-3; perhaps TRBD1 as D (6 bases). Germline-derived CDR1 and CDR2 are SGHDT and YYEEEE. The CDR3 runs to 14 residues. Trimming took 3 bases from V and 3 from J, leaving 11 bases between them. The CDR3, as DNA: TGTGCCAGCAGCTGGGTACAGGGAACAGATACGCAGTATTTT. Its protein product is CASSWVQGTDTQYF. Full variable domain (remainder filled in from reference TRBV5-6 and TRBJ2-3): DAGVTQSPTHLIKTRGQQVTLRCSPKSGHDTVSWYQQALGQGPQFIFQYYEEEERQRGNFPDRFSGHQFPNYSSELNVNALLLGDSALYLCASSWVQGTDTQYFGPGTRLTVL.